This is a list of T cell receptor beta chains from one sample in a study of T cells in Graves' hyperthyroidism and ophthalmopathy. TCRdb analysed the multiplex PCR reads with MiXCR anew, one entry per CDR3 protein. The repertoire includes about 250,000 distinct CDR3 sequences, over 20% of them detected once, and about 40% sits in the top ten. Source material: blood. Receptor source: a middle-aged woman with Graves' ophthalmopathy. Each CDR3 is given with its conserved first and last residue. Each record gives: D gene, clone size, J gene, V gene, CDR3 protein, CDR3 DNA. The D gene is left open where the match is weak. Rows may omit the clone size; those that give it use once, few, many or a size class.

d_call: NA; clone_size: NA; j_call: TRBJ1-1; v_call: TRBV6-5; cdr3_aa: CASSLGAPPAGAFF; cdr3_nt: TGTGCCAGCAGTTTAGGGGCGCCCCCCGCCGGTGCTTTCTTT
d_call: NA; clone_size: many; j_call: TRBJ1-3; v_call: TRBV19; cdr3_aa: CASSLPPSGNTIYF; cdr3_nt: TGTGCCAGTAGTCTTCCCCCCTCTGGAAACACCATATATTTT
d_call: TRBD1; clone_size: few; j_call: TRBJ1-1; v_call: TRBV28; cdr3_aa: CASNYQTGGDTEAFF; cdr3_nt: TGTGCCAGCAATTATCAAACAGGGGGAGACACTGAAGCTTTCTTT
d_call: NA; clone_size: many; j_call: TRBJ1-6; v_call: TRBV20-1; cdr3_aa: CSARDLGSSYNSPLHF; cdr3_nt: TGCAGTGCTAGAGATTTGGGCAGCTCCTATAATTCACCCCTCCACTTT
d_call: NA; clone_size: few; j_call: TRBJ1-1; v_call: TRBV18; cdr3_aa: CASSPDREAFF; cdr3_nt: TGTGCCAGCTCACCCGACAGAGAAGCTTTCTTT
d_call: NA; clone_size: many; j_call: TRBJ2-2; v_call: TRBV28; cdr3_aa: CASSFREAGELFF; cdr3_nt: TGTGCCAGCAGTTTTCGAGAGGCCGGGGAGCTGTTTTTT
d_call: NA; clone_size: NA; j_call: TRBJ2-7; v_call: TRBV20-1; cdr3_aa: CSARDWSASSYEQYF; cdr3_nt: TGCAGTGCTAGAGACTGGTCGGCTAGCTCCTACGAGCAGTACTTC
d_call: TRBD1; clone_size: many; j_call: TRBJ2-5; v_call: TRBV6-2/TRBV6-3; cdr3_aa: CASSNSPQGARGTQYF; cdr3_nt: TGTGCCAGCAGTAATTCTCCCCAGGGGGCTCGGGGGACCCAGTACTTC
d_call: TRBD1; clone_size: many; j_call: TRBJ2-7; v_call: TRBV2; cdr3_aa: CASSYNIPGQGGLNWYF; cdr3_nt: TGTGCCAGCAGTTATAACATACCGGGACAGGGTGGACTAAATTGGTACTTC
d_call: TRBD2; clone_size: NA; j_call: TRBJ2-7; v_call: TRBV27; cdr3_aa: CASSFGLVGYEQYF; cdr3_nt: TGTGCCAGCAGTTTTGGACTAGTTGGCTACGAGCAGTACTTC
d_call: TRBD2; clone_size: many; j_call: TRBJ2-7; v_call: TRBV2; cdr3_aa: CASREASGRGEQYF; cdr3_nt: TGTGCCAGCAGGGAGGCAAGCGGGAGGGGCGAGCAGTACTTC
d_call: NA; clone_size: many; j_call: TRBJ1-1; v_call: TRBV28; cdr3_aa: CASRDPGEAFF; cdr3_nt: TGTGCCAGCAGGGACCCAGGGGAAGCTTTCTTT
d_call: NA; clone_size: many; j_call: TRBJ2-5; v_call: TRBV25-1; cdr3_aa: CASSGQNQETQYF; cdr3_nt: TGTGCCAGCAGTGGACAGAATCAAGAGACCCAGTACTTC
d_call: NA; clone_size: many; j_call: TRBJ2-7; v_call: TRBV27; cdr3_aa: CASSSGGSNEQYF; cdr3_nt: TGTGCCAGCAGTTCCGGGGGTAGCAACGAGCAGTACTTC
d_call: NA; clone_size: many; j_call: TRBJ1-1; v_call: TRBV4-1; cdr3_aa: CASSQEAENTEAFF; cdr3_nt: TGCGCCAGCAGCCAAGAAGCCGAGAACACTGAAGCTTTCTTT
d_call: NA; clone_size: NA; j_call: TRBJ2-5; v_call: TRBV7-9; cdr3_aa: CASSLALREVQETQYF; cdr3_nt: TGTGCCAGCAGCTTAGCGTTGCGGGAAGTGCAAGAGACCCAGTACTTC
d_call: TRBD2; clone_size: many; j_call: TRBJ2-7; v_call: TRBV27; cdr3_aa: CASRLAGGLHEQYF; cdr3_nt: TGTGCCAGCAGATTAGCGGGAGGTCTACACGAGCAGTACTTC
d_call: NA; clone_size: NA; j_call: TRBJ1-2; v_call: TRBV24-1; cdr3_aa: CATSDPDGDYGYTF; cdr3_nt: TGTGCCACCAGTGATCCAGACGGGGATTATGGCTACACCTTC
d_call: TRBD2; clone_size: many; j_call: TRBJ2-1; v_call: TRBV7-2; cdr3_aa: CASSPRLAGTRGDEQFF; cdr3_nt: TGTGCCAGCAGCCCGAGACTAGCGGGCACCCGGGGCGATGAGCAGTTCTTC
d_call: NA; clone_size: many; j_call: TRBJ2-1; v_call: TRBV7-8; cdr3_aa: CASSTWDIDEQFF; cdr3_nt: TGTGCCAGCAGTACTTGGGACATCGATGAGCAGTTCTTC
d_call: TRBD1; clone_size: many; j_call: TRBJ1-5; v_call: TRBV12-3/TRBV12-4; cdr3_aa: CASSSRGNQPQHF; cdr3_nt: TGTGCCAGCAGCTCCAGGGGGAATCAGCCCCAGCATTTT
d_call: TRBD1; clone_size: many; j_call: TRBJ2-5; v_call: TRBV19; cdr3_aa: CASSTPGQGAETQYF; cdr3_nt: TGTGCCAGTAGTACACCGGGACAGGGTGCGGAGACCCAGTACTTC
d_call: NA; clone_size: many; j_call: TRBJ2-5; v_call: TRBV6-1; cdr3_aa: CASSVLTGLEEETQYF; cdr3_nt: TGTGCCAGCAGTGTGCTGACGGGACTCGAAGAAGAGACCCAGTACTTC
d_call: TRBD1; clone_size: many; j_call: TRBJ1-1; v_call: TRBV19; cdr3_aa: CASSTGPRGRAFF; cdr3_nt: TGTGCCAGTAGTACTGGCCCCAGGGGGCGAGCTTTCTTT
d_call: TRBD1; clone_size: many; j_call: TRBJ2-7; v_call: TRBV5-1; cdr3_aa: CASSFGTGDYEQYF; cdr3_nt: TGCGCCAGCAGCTTCGGGACAGGAGACTACGAGCAGTACTTC
d_call: NA; clone_size: few; j_call: TRBJ2-7; v_call: TRBV7-2; cdr3_aa: CASSPSSDRYEQYF; cdr3_nt: TGTGCCAGCAGCCCATCGTCGGATCGCTACGAGCAGTACTTC
d_call: TRBD2; clone_size: many; j_call: TRBJ2-5; v_call: TRBV6-5; cdr3_aa: CASSPGTSGETQYF; cdr3_nt: TGTGCCAGCAGCCCCGGGACTAGCGGCGAGACCCAGTACTTC
d_call: NA; clone_size: few; j_call: TRBJ1-2; v_call: TRBV28; cdr3_aa: CASSLRGSPNYGYTF; cdr3_nt: TGTGCCAGCAGTTTACGGGGCAGCCCGAACTATGGCTACACCTTC
d_call: NA; clone_size: many; j_call: TRBJ1-1; v_call: TRBV9; cdr3_aa: CASSVGTGSNTEAFF; cdr3_nt: TGTGCCAGCAGCGTAGGCACAGGGTCGAACACTGAAGCTTTCTTT
d_call: TRBD1; clone_size: NA; j_call: TRBJ1-1; v_call: TRBV5-8; cdr3_aa: CASSKGQAGKAFF; cdr3_nt: TGTGCCAGCAGTAAGGGACAGGCTGGCAAAGCTTTCTTT
d_call: NA; clone_size: many; j_call: TRBJ2-2; v_call: TRBV6-1; cdr3_aa: CASSEVVASNTGELFF; cdr3_nt: TGTGCCAGCAGTGAAGTAGTCGCCTCGAACACCGGGGAGCTGTTTTTT
d_call: NA; clone_size: many; j_call: TRBJ2-7; v_call: TRBV7-2; cdr3_aa: CASSLDFGEQYF; cdr3_nt: TGTGCCAGCAGCTTAGATTTCGGCGAGCAGTACTTC
d_call: NA; clone_size: many; j_call: TRBJ1-3; v_call: TRBV10-3; cdr3_aa: CAIRAGNTIYF; cdr3_nt: TGTGCCATAAGGGCTGGAAACACCATATATTTT
d_call: NA; clone_size: many; j_call: TRBJ2-7; v_call: TRBV20-1; cdr3_aa: CSASPGSPYEQYF; cdr3_nt: TGCAGTGCTAGCCCAGGGTCCCCTTACGAGCAGTACTTC
d_call: TRBD1; clone_size: many; j_call: TRBJ2-7; v_call: TRBV5-5; cdr3_aa: CASSFSDRVNYEQYF; cdr3_nt: TGTGCCAGCAGCTTCTCGGACAGGGTGAACTACGAGCAGTACTTC
d_call: NA; clone_size: NA; j_call: TRBJ1-2; v_call: TRBV2; cdr3_aa: CASSEDGPGFPYRGYTF; cdr3_nt: TGTGCCAGCAGTGAAGACGGGCCGGGTTTCCCCTATAGAGGCTACACCTTC
d_call: NA; clone_size: many; j_call: TRBJ2-7; v_call: TRBV5-5; cdr3_aa: CASSLGRWQGKGEQYF; cdr3_nt: TGTGCCAGCAGCTTGGGGAGATGGCAGGGAAAGGGCGAGCAGTACTTC
d_call: TRBD1; clone_size: NA; j_call: TRBJ2-7; v_call: TRBV6-1; cdr3_aa: CASYSGTGAYEQYF; cdr3_nt: TGTGCCAGCTACTCCGGGACAGGGGCCTACGAGCAGTACTTC
d_call: NA; clone_size: many; j_call: TRBJ2-3; v_call: TRBV27; cdr3_aa: CASSSPGPDTQYF; cdr3_nt: TGTGCCAGCAGTTCTCCAGGGCCAGATACGCAGTATTTT
d_call: TRBD1; clone_size: NA; j_call: TRBJ2-7; v_call: TRBV6-1; cdr3_aa: CASTIRTGGLYEQYF; cdr3_nt: TGTGCCAGCACTATCAGGACAGGGGGTCTATACGAGCAGTACTTC
d_call: NA; clone_size: many; j_call: TRBJ2-5; v_call: TRBV24-1; cdr3_aa: CASGSGGSQETQYF; cdr3_nt: TGTGCCTCGGGTAGTGGGGGCTCGCAAGAGACCCAGTACTTC
d_call: TRBD1; clone_size: many; j_call: TRBJ1-1; v_call: TRBV27; cdr3_aa: CASSSRTGAVLNTEAFF; cdr3_nt: TGTGCCAGCAGTTCTCGGACAGGGGCGGTTTTGAACACTGAAGCTTTCTTT
d_call: NA; clone_size: many; j_call: TRBJ1-5; v_call: TRBV12-3/TRBV12-4; cdr3_aa: CASSTAWDQPQHF; cdr3_nt: TGTGCCAGCAGTACCGCTTGGGATCAGCCCCAGCATTTT
d_call: NA; clone_size: many; j_call: TRBJ2-7; v_call: TRBV28; cdr3_aa: CASSTGPAYEQYF; cdr3_nt: TGTGCCAGCAGCACAGGACCGGCCTACGAGCAGTACTTC
d_call: TRBD1; clone_size: many; j_call: TRBJ1-1; v_call: TRBV11-3; cdr3_aa: CASSSQQGTEAFF; cdr3_nt: TGTGCCAGCAGCTCCCAACAGGGGACTGAAGCTTTCTTT
d_call: TRBD1; clone_size: many; j_call: TRBJ1-2; v_call: TRBV30; cdr3_aa: CACQDREKYGYTF; cdr3_nt: TGTGCCTGTCAGGACAGGGAGAAGTATGGCTACACCTTC
d_call: TRBD2; clone_size: many; j_call: TRBJ2-7; v_call: TRBV20-1; cdr3_aa: CSANRLALEQYF; cdr3_nt: TGCAGTGCTAACCGACTAGCTCTCGAGCAGTACTTC